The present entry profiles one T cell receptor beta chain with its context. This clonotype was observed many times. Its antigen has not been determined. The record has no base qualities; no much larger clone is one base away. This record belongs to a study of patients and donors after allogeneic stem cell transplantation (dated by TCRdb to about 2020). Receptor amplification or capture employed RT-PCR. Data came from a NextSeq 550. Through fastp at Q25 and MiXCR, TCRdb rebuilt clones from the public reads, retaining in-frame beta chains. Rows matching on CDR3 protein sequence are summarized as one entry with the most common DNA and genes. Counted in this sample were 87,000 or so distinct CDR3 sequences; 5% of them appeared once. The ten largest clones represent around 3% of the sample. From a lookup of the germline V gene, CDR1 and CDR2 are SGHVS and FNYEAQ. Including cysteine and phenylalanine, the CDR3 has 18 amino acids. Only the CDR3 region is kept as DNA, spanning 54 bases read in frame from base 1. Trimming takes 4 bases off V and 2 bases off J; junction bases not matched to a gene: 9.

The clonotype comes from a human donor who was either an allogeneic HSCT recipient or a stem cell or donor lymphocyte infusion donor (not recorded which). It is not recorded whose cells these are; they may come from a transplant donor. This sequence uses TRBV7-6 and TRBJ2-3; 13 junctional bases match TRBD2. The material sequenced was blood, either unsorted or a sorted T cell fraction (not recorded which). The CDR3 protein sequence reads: CASSSLKTSGGHTDTQYF. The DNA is TGTGCCAGCAGCTCACTTAAGACTAGCGGGGGGCACACAGATACGCAGTATTTT.